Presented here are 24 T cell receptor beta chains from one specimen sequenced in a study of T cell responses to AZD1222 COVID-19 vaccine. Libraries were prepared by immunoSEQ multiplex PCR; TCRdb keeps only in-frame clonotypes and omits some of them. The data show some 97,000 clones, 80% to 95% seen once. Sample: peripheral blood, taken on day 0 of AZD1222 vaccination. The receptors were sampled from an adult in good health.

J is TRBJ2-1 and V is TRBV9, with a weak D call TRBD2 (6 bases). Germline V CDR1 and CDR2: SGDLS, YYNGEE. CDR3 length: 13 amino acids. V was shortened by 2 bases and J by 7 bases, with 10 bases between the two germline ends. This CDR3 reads CASSVGDWNEQFF. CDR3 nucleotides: TGTGCCAGCAGCGTTGGGGACTGGAATGAGCAGTTCTTC.

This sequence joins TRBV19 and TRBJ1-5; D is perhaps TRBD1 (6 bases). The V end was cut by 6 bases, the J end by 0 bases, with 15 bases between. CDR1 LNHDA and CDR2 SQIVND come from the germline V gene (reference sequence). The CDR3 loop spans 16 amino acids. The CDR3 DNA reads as TGTGCCAGTAGCCCCCGGACAGCGGATAGCAATCAGCCCCAGCATTTT. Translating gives CASSPRTADSNQPQHF.

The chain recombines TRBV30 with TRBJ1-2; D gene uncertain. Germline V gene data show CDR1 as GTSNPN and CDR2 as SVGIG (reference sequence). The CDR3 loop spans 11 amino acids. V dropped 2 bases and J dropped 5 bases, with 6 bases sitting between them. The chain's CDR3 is CAWSHSYGYTF. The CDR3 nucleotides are TGTGCCTGGAGTCACTCTTATGGCTACACCTTC.

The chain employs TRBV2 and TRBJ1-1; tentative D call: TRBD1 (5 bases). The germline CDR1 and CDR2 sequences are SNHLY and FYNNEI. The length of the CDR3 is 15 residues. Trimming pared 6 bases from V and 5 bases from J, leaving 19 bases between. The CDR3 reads CASSAPGEGHTEAFF. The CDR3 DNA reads TGTGCCAGCAGCGCACCTGGGGAGGGGCATACTGAAGCTTTCTTT.

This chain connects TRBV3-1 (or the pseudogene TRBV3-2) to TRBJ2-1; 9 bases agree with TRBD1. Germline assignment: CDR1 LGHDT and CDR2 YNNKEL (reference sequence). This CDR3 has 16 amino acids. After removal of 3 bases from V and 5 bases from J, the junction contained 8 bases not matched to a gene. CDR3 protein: CASSHGDRVGDNEQFF. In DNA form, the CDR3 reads TGTGCCAGCAGCCATGGGGACAGGGTGGGTGACAATGAGCAGTTCTTC.

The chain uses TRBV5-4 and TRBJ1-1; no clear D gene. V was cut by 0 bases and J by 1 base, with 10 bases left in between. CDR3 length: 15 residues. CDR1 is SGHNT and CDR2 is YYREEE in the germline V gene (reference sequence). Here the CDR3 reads CASSLDGSPNTEAFF. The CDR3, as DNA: TGTGCCAGCAGCTTGGATGGCAGCCCGAACACTGAAGCTTTCTTT. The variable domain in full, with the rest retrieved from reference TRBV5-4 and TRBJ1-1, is ETGVTQSPTHLIKTRGQQVTLRCSSQSGHNTVSWYQQALGQGPQFIFQYYREEENGRGNFPPRFSGLQFPNYSSELNVNALELDDSALYLCASSLDGSPNTEAFFGQGTRLTVV.

CDR3 sequence reads: CAASPGASNTGELFF. CDR3 nucleotides: TGTGCCGCTTCTCCAGGGGCGTCGAACACCGGGGAGCTGTTTTTT. This rearrangement joins TRBV10-3 to TRBJ2-2, with a weak D call TRBD1 (6 bases). Trimming left V 11 bases short and J 0 bases short, with 16 bases between. Germline CDR1 ENHRY, CDR2 SYGVKD. This CDR3 has 15 amino acids.

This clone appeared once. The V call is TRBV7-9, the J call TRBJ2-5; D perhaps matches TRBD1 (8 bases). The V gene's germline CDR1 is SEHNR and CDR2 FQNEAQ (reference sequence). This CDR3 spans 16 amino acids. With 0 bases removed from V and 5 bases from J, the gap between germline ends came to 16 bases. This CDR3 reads CASSLAPGQGGETQYF. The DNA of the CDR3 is TGTGCCAGCAGCTTAGCGCCCGGACAGGGAGGGGAGACCCAGTACTTC.

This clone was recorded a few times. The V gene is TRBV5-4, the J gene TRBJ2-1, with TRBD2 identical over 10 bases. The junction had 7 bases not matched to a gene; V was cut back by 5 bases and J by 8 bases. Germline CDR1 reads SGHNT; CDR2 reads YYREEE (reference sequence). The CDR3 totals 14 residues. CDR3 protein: CASSPSSGSDEQFF. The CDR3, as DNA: TGTGCCAGCAGTCCCTCTAGCGGGAGTGATGAGCAGTTCTTC.

The DNA for the CDR3 is TGTGCCAGCAGCCGGTCCCCCGGGACCGCACTGGGGATGGATGAGCAGTTCTTC. It is translated as CASSRSPGTALGMDEQFF. The chain uses TRBV4-2 and TRBJ2-1; TRBD1 or TRBD2 may be the D gene (5 bases each). Germline V gene sequence: CDR1 LGHNA, CDR2 YNFKEQ. V was trimmed by 4 bases and J by 8 bases, leaving 27 bases between them. The CDR3 has 18 residues.

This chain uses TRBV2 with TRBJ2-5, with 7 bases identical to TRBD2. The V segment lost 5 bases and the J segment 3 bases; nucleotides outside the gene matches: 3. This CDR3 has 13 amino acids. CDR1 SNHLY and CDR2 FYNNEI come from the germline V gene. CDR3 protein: CASSFAGEETQYF. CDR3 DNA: TGTGCCAGCAGTTTCGCGGGAGAAGAGACCCAGTACTTC.

The CDR3: CASSFVAHSGSWETQYF. CDR3 sequence (DNA): TGTGCCAGCAGCTTTGTGGCCCATAGCGGGAGTTGGGAGACCCAGTACTTC. This rearrangement joins TRBV5-5 to TRBJ2-5; 9 nucleotides match TRBD2. This CDR3 spans 17 amino acids. V was clipped by 2 bases and J by 5 bases; unmatched bases: 13. Germline V gene data show CDR1 as SGHKS and CDR2 as YYEKEE (reference sequence).

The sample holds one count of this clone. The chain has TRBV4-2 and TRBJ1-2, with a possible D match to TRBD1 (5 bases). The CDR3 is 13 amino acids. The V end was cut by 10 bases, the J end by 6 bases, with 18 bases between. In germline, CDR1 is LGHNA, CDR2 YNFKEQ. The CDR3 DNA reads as TGTGCCACCGGAAGGGGTCCGGGGGATGGCTACACCTTC. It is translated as CATGRGPGDGYTF.

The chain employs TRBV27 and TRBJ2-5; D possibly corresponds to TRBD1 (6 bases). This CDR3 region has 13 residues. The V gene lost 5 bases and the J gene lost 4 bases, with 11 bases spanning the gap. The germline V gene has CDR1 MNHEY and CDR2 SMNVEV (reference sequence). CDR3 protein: CASSNRVGETQYF. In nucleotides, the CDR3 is TGTGCCAGCAGTAACAGGGTTGGAGAGACCCAGTACTTC.

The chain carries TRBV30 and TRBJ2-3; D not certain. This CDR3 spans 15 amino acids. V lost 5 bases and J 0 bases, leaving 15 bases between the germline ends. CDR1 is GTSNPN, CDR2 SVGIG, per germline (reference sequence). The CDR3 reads CAWGLGGSSTDTQYF. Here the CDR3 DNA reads TGTGCCTGGGGGTTAGGCGGTTCTAGCACAGATACGCAGTATTTT.

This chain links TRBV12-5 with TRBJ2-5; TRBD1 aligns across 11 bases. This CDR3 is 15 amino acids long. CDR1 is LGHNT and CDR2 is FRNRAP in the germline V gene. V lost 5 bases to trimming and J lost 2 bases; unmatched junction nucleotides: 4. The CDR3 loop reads CASGPGTGGQETQYF. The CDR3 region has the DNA TGTGCTAGTGGTCCTGGGACAGGGGGTCAAGAGACCCAGTACTTC.

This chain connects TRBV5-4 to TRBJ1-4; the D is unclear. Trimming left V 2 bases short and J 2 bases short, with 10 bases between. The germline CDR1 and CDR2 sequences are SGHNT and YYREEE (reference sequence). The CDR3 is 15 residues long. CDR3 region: CASSFTGPTNEKLFF. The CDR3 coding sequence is TGTGCCAGCAGCTTTACCGGTCCCACTAATGAAAAACTGTTTTTT.

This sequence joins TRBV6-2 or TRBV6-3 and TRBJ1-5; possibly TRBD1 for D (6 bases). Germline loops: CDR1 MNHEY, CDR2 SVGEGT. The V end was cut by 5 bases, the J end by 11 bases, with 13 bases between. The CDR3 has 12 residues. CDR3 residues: CASSPLGQSQHF. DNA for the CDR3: TGTGCCAGCAGTCCCCTTGGACAGTCCCAGCATTTT.

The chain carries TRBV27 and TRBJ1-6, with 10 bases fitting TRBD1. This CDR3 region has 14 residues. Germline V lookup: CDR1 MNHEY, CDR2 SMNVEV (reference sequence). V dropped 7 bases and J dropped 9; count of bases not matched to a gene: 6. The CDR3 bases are TGTGCCAGCAAAGGACAGGGGGGAGGTTCACCCCTCCACTTT. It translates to CASKGQGGGSPLHF.

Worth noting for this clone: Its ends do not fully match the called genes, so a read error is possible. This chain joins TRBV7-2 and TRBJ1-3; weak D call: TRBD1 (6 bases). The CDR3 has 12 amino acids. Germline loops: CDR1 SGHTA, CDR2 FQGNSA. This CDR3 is CASSPNRATSIF. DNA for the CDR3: TGTGCCAGCAGTCCAAACAGGGCTACATCGATCTTT.

In DNA, the CDR3 is TGTGCCAGCAGCCCTACGACAGGGAAGAACACTGAAGCTTTCTTT. This gives the protein CASSPTTGKNTEAFF. The V call is TRBV7-9, the J call TRBJ1-1; 7 nucleotides agree with TRBD1. The CDR3 is made up of 15 amino acids. The junction had 7 bases not matched to a gene; V was cut back by 5 bases and J by 1 base. CDR1 and CDR2 from the germline V gene are SEHNR and FQNEAQ (reference sequence).

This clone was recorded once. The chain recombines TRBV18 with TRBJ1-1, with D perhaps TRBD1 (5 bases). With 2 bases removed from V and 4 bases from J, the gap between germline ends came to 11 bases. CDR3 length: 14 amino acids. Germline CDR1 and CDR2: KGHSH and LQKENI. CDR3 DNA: TGTGCCAGCTCACCAGGGGGGGGTCGCACTGAAGCTTTCTTT. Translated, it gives CASSPGGGRTEAFF.

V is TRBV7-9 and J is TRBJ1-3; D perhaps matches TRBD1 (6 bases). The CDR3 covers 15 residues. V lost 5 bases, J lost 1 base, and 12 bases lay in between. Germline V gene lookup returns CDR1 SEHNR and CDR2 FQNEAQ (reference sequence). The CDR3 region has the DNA TGTGCCAGCAGCCCTAGGGGGTATTCTGGAAACACCATATATTTT. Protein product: CASSPRGYSGNTIYF.

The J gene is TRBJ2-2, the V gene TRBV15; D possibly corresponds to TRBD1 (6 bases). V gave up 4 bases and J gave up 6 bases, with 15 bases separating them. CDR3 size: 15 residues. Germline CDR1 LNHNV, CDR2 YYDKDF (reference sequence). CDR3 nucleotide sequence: TGTGCCACCAGCACTCCAAATACAGGGTCCGGGGAGCTGTTTTTT. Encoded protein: CATSTPNTGSGELFF.